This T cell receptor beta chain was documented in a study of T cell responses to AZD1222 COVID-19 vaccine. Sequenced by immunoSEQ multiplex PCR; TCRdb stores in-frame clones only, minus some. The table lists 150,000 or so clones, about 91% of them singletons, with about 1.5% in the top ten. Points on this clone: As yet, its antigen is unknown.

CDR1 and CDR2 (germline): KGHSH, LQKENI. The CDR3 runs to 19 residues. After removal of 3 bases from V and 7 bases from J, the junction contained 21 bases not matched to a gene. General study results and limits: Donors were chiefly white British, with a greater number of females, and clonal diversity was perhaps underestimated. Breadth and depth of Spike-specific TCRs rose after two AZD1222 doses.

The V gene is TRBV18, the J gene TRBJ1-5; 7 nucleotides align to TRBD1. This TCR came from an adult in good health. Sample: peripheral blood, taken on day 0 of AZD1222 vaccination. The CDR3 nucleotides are TGTGCCAGCTCACCGGCCTTTGACAGGGTAACTGCCCATTACCAGCCCCAGCATTTT. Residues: CASSPAFDRVTAHYQPQHF.